This TCR beta chain appears in the sequencing data of a study of blood T cell repertoires in COVID-19. About the research overall: Samples of COVID-19 (acute and convalescent) were obtained from the United States, Italy and Spain. Sources were T cells, B-cell-depleted T cells, or PBMCs; the material itself was cDNA or gDNA.

The count of this clone is one. Original processing notes: Cell counts per sample came from amplifying reference gene primers. Assay: immunoSEQ multiplex PCR; the TCRdb copy retains only in-frame clones and omits some. The DNA gave D and trimming, while V, J and clone size come from that table. The table records roughly 200,000 clones, roughly 86% of them present only once. Germline-derived CDR1 and CDR2 are MDHEN and SYDVKM. V was pared by 2 bases and J by 4 bases, with 5 bases of the junction left unmatched. This CDR3 is 15 amino acids long. Sequenced material: peripheral blood. The chain is built from TRBV28 and TRBJ1-2, with 9 bases aligning to TRBD1. This receptor was taken from a man aged 18 to 35 with active or convalescent COVID-19. The CDR3 DNA follows: TGTGCCAGCAGTTTACCCGTGACAGGGGGCTATGGCTACACCTTC. It is translated as CASSLPVTGGYGYTF.